This is a list of T cell receptor beta chains from one sample in a study of OX40 agonist ivuxolimab in advanced cancers. Profiled with immunoSEQ multiplex PCR; TCRdb holds only in-frame clones, not every one. The sample lists over 80,000 clones; about 90% were seen once. The input for sequencing was CD4+ or CD8+ T cells sorted from blood, taken in a trial of the OX40 agonist ivuxolimab. The receptor source for this set is an adult with an advanced solid tumor such as melanoma, head and neck, liver or kidney cancer. Each CDR3 is given with its conserved first and last residue. Each record gives: J gene, D gene, clone size, V gene, CDR3 protein, CDR3 DNA. A D gene is named only where the DNA matches it firmly. Rows give clone size only sometimes, using once, few, many, or a class for an expanded clone.

J: TRBJ2-7; D: NA; size: once; V: TRBV4-1; CDR3: CASSQLGPGAYEQYF; DNA: TGCGCCAGCAGCCAATTGGGGCCCGGCGCCTACGAGCAGTACTTC
J: TRBJ2-1; D: NA; size: few; V: TRBV5-1; CDR3: CASSPGELRGNEQFF; DNA: TGCGCCAGCAGCCCCGGGGAGTTGCGGGGCAATGAGCAGTTCTTC
J: TRBJ2-1; D: NA; size: NA; V: TRBV7-9; CDR3: CASSSYDEQFF; DNA: TGTGCCAGCAGCTCGTACGATGAGCAGTTCTTC
J: TRBJ1-4; D: TRBD1; size: NA; V: TRBV19; CDR3: CASSIATGGPTNEKLFF; DNA: TGTGCCAGTAGTATAGCTACAGGGGGCCCAACTAATGAAAAACTGTTTTTT
J: TRBJ2-7; D: NA; size: NA; V: TRBV7-9; CDR3: CASSSSLSFPYEQYF; DNA: TGTGCCAGCAGCTCATCTCTTAGCTTTCCCTACGAGCAGTACTTC
J: TRBJ1-2; D: NA; size: few; V: TRBV19; CDR3: CASSIAQGEIYGYTF; DNA: TGTGCCAGTAGTATAGCACAGGGAGAAATCTATGGCTACACCTTC
J: TRBJ2-1; D: TRBD2; size: NA; V: TRBV9; CDR3: CASSVSGTSGNNEQFF; DNA: TGTGCCAGCAGCGTATCCGGGACTAGCGGCAACAATGAGCAGTTCTTC
J: TRBJ2-5; D: NA; size: NA; V: TRBV5-1; CDR3: CASPIFFRDTLRETQYF; DNA: TGCGCCAGCCCCATTTTTTTCAGGGATACATTGCGAGAGACCCAGTACTTC
J: TRBJ1-1; D: NA; size: NA; V: TRBV19; CDR3: CASSMGGLNTEAFF; DNA: TGTGCCAGTAGTATGGGTGGACTGAACACTGAAGCTTTCTTT
J: TRBJ2-3; D: TRBD2; size: NA; V: TRBV18; CDR3: CASSRTSGVDTQYF; DNA: TGTGCCAGCTCACGGACTAGCGGGGTAGATACGCAGTATTTT
J: TRBJ2-7; D: NA; size: NA; V: TRBV27; CDR3: CASSFGGAPYEQYF; DNA: TGTGCCAGCAGTTTCGGCGGAGCCCCCTACGAGCAGTACTTC
J: TRBJ2-2; D: NA; size: NA; V: TRBV19; CDR3: CASSPIPTRFANTGELFF; DNA: TGTGCCAGTAGCCCGATCCCCACAAGGTTCGCGAACACCGGGGAGCTGTTTTTT
J: TRBJ1-3; D: NA; size: NA; V: TRBV6-1; CDR3: CASAGVFGNTIYF; DNA: TGTGCCAGCGCCGGGGTCTTTGGAAACACCATATATTTT
J: TRBJ2-3; D: TRBD2; size: NA; V: TRBV9; CDR3: CASSVFSGISTDTQYF; DNA: TGTGCCAGCAGCGTATTTAGCGGGATTAGCACAGATACGCAGTATTTT
J: TRBJ1-1; D: NA; size: NA; V: TRBV11-2; CDR3: CASSLDTVTEAFF; DNA: TGTGCCAGCAGCTTAGATACGGTAACTGAAGCTTTCTTT
J: TRBJ1-1; D: NA; size: NA; V: TRBV19; CDR3: CASSNGGFSNTEAFF; DNA: TGTGCCAGTAGTAACGGGGGGTTCTCGAACACTGAAGCTTTCTTT
J: TRBJ2-3; D: NA; size: NA; V: TRBV5-8; CDR3: CASSWRSTDTQYF; DNA: TGTGCCAGCAGCTGGAGGTCCACAGATACGCAGTATTTT
J: TRBJ2-3; D: NA; size: NA; V: TRBV30; CDR3: CAWSVQGTTDTQYF; DNA: TGTGCCTGGAGTGTCCAGGGGACCACAGATACGCAGTATTTT
J: TRBJ2-7; D: NA; size: NA; V: TRBV30; CDR3: CAWSVPSSYEQYF; DNA: TGTGCCTGGAGTGTACCTAGCTCCTACGAGCAGTACTTC
J: TRBJ2-7; D: NA; size: once; V: TRBV28; CDR3: CASSLQYTYEQYF; DNA: TGTGCCAGCAGTTTACAATATACCTACGAGCAGTACTTC
J: TRBJ2-1; D: NA; size: NA; V: TRBV9; CDR3: CASSPTWLSDEQFF; DNA: TGTGCCAGCAGCCCGACATGGTTGTCGGATGAGCAGTTCTTC
J: TRBJ2-1; D: NA; size: NA; V: TRBV11-2; CDR3: CASNEGGLFTSSYNEQFF; DNA: TGTGCCAGCAACGAGGGGGGGCTTTTCACGAGCTCCTACAATGAGCAGTTCTTC
J: TRBJ2-2; D: NA; size: NA; V: TRBV19; CDR3: CASSILRNTGELFF; DNA: TGTGCCAGTAGTATTCTTCGGAACACCGGGGAGCTGTTTTTT
J: TRBJ1-2; D: TRBD1; size: once; V: TRBV6-1; CDR3: CASRGQGSGYTF; DNA: TGTGCCAGCCGGGGACAGGGAAGTGGCTACACCTTC
J: TRBJ2-7; D: TRBD2; size: once; V: TRBV9; CDR3: CASSPRTSSLYEQYF; DNA: TGTGCCAGCAGCCCGCGGACTAGCAGCCTATACGAGCAGTACTTC
J: TRBJ1-2; D: TRBD1; size: NA; V: TRBV6-6; CDR3: CASRTTGSNYGYTF; DNA: TGTGCCAGCAGGACGACAGGGAGTAACTATGGCTACACCTTC
J: TRBJ1-4; D: TRBD1; size: NA; V: TRBV6-5; CDR3: CASSRDRGGEKLFF; DNA: TGTGCCAGCAGCCGAGACAGGGGTGGTGAAAAACTGTTTTTT
J: TRBJ2-7; D: TRBD2; size: NA; V: TRBV27; CDR3: CASRRLAGGSASSEQYF; DNA: TGTGCCAGCAGGCGATTAGCGGGAGGCTCCGCTTCTTCCGAGCAGTACTTC
J: TRBJ2-7; D: NA; size: NA; V: TRBV14; CDR3: CASSPFGTLSYEQYF; DNA: TGTGCCAGCAGCCCCTTTGGGACGCTATCCTACGAGCAGTACTTC
J: TRBJ2-1; D: TRBD2; size: NA; V: TRBV7-2; CDR3: CASSLLADQYNEQFF; DNA: TGTGCCAGCAGTTTACTAGCGGACCAATACAATGAGCAGTTCTTC
J: TRBJ1-5; D: NA; size: NA; V: TRBV5-8; CDR3: CASSFSGSNQPQHF; DNA: TGTGCCAGCAGCTTCTCCGGGAGCAATCAGCCCCAGCATTTT
J: TRBJ2-6; D: TRBD1; size: NA; V: TRBV5-1; CDR3: CASRPEGGAPGANVLTF; DNA: TGCGCCAGCAGACCAGAAGGGGGCGCTCCTGGGGCCAACGTCCTGACTTTC
J: TRBJ2-1; D: NA; size: NA; V: TRBV11-3; CDR3: CASSFSGGANEQFF; DNA: TGTGCCAGCAGCTTTAGTGGGGGGGCCAATGAGCAGTTCTTC
J: TRBJ1-2; D: TRBD1; size: NA; V: TRBV5-6; CDR3: CASSRWSGDSRRNYGYTF; DNA: TGTGCCAGCAGCCGGTGGTCGGGGGACAGCCGTCGGAACTATGGCTACACCTTC
J: TRBJ1-3; D: NA; size: NA; V: TRBV14; CDR3: CASSRLVSLSGNTIYF; DNA: TGTGCCAGCAGCCGATTAGTTTCTCTTTCTGGAAACACCATATATTTT
J: TRBJ2-7; D: TRBD1; size: NA; V: TRBV27; CDR3: CASSFKLSGTGNYEQYF; DNA: TGTGCCAGCAGTTTCAAATTGTCCGGGACAGGGAACTACGAGCAGTACTTC
J: TRBJ1-2; D: TRBD1; size: NA; V: TRBV28; CDR3: CASRSAPGQGQGQGDKGYTF; DNA: TGTGCCAGCAGAAGTGCCCCGGGACAGGGCCAAGGCCAGGGGGATAAGGGCTACACCTTC
J: TRBJ1-2; D: NA; size: NA; V: TRBV2; CDR3: CASSPSVSGVYTF; DNA: TGTGCCAGCAGTCCGAGTGTCTCCGGGGTCTACACCTTC
J: TRBJ1-5; D: NA; size: NA; V: TRBV2; CDR3: CASSGLIALQPQHF; DNA: TGTGCCAGCAGTGGGCTCATAGCTCTGCAGCCCCAGCATTTT
J: TRBJ2-7; D: NA; size: NA; V: TRBV5-4; CDR3: CASSLNGPVSSYEQYF; DNA: TGTGCCAGCAGCTTAAATGGGCCGGTTAGCTCCTACGAGCAGTACTTC